The sequence of this TCR beta chain was determined in a study of OX40 agonist ivuxolimab in advanced cancers. Across the whole study: Mean age roughly 65 years, range about 23 to 80; around 80% male. General study findings and limits: With doses of 0.1 to 3.0 mg/kg, CD4+ and CD8+ blood T cells had undergone clonal expansion by week 6.

Here immunoSEQ multiplex PCR was the method, and the copy in TCRdb shows in-frame clones only, minus some. In the table there are over 85,000 clones, roughly 88% of which are singletons. This clone was seen a handful of times. Its antigen is not known. Relative to the germline gene, one junction end is altered; a read error may explain this. The CDR3 runs to 13 residues. Germline V gene sequence: CDR1 SSHAT, CDR2 FNYEAQ (reference sequence). This TCR came from an adult with an advanced solid tumor such as melanoma, head and neck, liver or kidney cancer. V is TRBV7-7 and J is TRBJ2-7; unclear D gene. The source was CD4+ or CD8+ T cells sorted from blood, collected in a trial of the OX40 agonist ivuxolimab. The DNA for the CDR3 is TGTGCTAGCAGCTTAGGTAGTGATGGCGAGCAGTACTTC. Protein product: CASSLGSDGEQYF.